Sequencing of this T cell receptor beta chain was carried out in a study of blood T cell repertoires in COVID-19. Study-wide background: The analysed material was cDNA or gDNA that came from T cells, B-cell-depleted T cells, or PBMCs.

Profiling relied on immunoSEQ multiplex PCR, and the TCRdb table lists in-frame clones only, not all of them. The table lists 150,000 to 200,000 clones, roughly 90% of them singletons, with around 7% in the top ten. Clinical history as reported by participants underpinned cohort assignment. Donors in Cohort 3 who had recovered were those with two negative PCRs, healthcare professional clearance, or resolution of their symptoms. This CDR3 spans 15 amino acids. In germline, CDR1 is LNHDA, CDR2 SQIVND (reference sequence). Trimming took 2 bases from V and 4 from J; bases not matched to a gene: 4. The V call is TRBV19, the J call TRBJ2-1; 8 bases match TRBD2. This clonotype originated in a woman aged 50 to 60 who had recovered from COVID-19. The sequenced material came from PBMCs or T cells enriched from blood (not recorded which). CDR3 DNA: TGTGCCAGTAGTATACAAGCGGGGGAGTACAATGAGCAGTTCTTC. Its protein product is CASSIQAGEYNEQFF. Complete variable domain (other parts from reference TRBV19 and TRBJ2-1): DGGITQSPKYLFRKEGQNVTLSCEQNLNHDAMYWYRQDPGQGLRLIYYSQIVNDFQKGDIAEGYSVSREKKESFPLTVTSAQKNPTAFYLCASSIQAGEYNEQFFGPGTRLTVL.